This TCR beta chain came from a study of graft-versus-host responses after intestinal transplantation. About this clone: Its antigen remains unidentified.

Regarding the study as a whole: Early after transplant, HvG declines were associated with peak levels of circulating GvH clones.

Generated by immunoSEQ multiplex PCR, the TCRdb table keeps only in-frame clones and is missing some. The table includes roughly 97,000 clones, more than 80% detected once. Sequencing was performed on PBMCs, taken 450 to 480 days after intestinal transplant. This receptor was identified in a human patient who received an intestinal transplant, so some T cells may come from the graft donor.

The CDR3 sequence is CASRGSGGADTEAFF. The CDR3 bases are TGTGCAAGTCGCGGATCAGGGGGCGCGGACACTGAAGCTTTCTTT. This sequence joins TRBV12-2 and TRBJ1-1; the table assigns TRBD1, which was not confirmed against the DNA. TRBV12-2 is a pseudogene. The CDR3 totals 15 residues.